The 21 T cell receptor beta chains presented below share a single source sample, sequenced in a study of cytomegalovirus exposure and HLA in healthy donors. Both 60 Vbeta primers and 13 Jbeta primers went into the PCR. Repertoires were generated with immunoSEQ multiplex PCR, while TCRdb's copy carries only in-frame clones and drops some. The sample has under 250,000 clones; roughly 72% are singletons. The sequencing sample was made of PBMCs. Source of these receptors: a man aged 25 to 45 in good health and CMV-seronegative.

The V and J genes are TRBV28 and TRBJ2-7; the match to TRBD1 covers 7 bases. The CDR3 contains 15 residues. In germline, CDR1 is MDHEN, CDR2 SYDVKM. Losses at the gene ends were 10 bases for V and 3 bases for J; bases not matched to a gene: 15. CDR3 bases: TGTGCCACCAGAAAAGACAGGGCGACCAACTACGAGCAGTACTTC. Translated: CATRKDRATNYEQYF.

J is TRBJ1-2 and V is TRBV28, with 7 bases aligning to TRBD1. V was clipped by 8 bases and J by 3 bases; unmatched bases: 6. The CDR3 extends over 13 amino acids. CDR1 MDHEN and CDR2 SYDVKM come from the germline V gene. The CDR3 coding sequence is TGTGCCAGCGTAACAGGGGAGGACTATGGCTACACCTTC. Protein sequence: CASVTGEDYGYTF.

The genes are TRBV27 and TRBJ2-3; 11 bases agree with TRBD2. J gave up 5 bases and V 5 bases, and 6 bases lay outside the gene matches. Germline V CDR1 and CDR2: MNHEY, SMNVEV (reference sequence). CDR3 length: 15 residues. CDR3 sequence (DNA): TGTGCCAGCAGTACTAGCGGGAGCGGTCGAGATACGCAGTATTTT. This encodes CASSTSGSGRDTQYF.

The gene calls are TRBV7-9 and TRBJ2-7, with TRBD1 as a possible D gene (5 bases). Trimming left V 8 bases short and J 5 bases short, with 13 bases between. The CDR3 runs 12 residues. CDR1 and CDR2 (germline): SEHNR, FQNEAQ (reference sequence). CDR3 loop: CASEGAVDEQYF. Here the CDR3 DNA reads TGTGCCAGCGAAGGGGCGGTGGACGAGCAGTACTTC.

The chain carries TRBV27 and TRBJ2-7; 9 nucleotides line up with TRBD1. Germline V lookup: CDR1 MNHEY, CDR2 SMNVEV (reference sequence). This CDR3 spans 14 amino acids. The junction had 5 bases not matched to a gene; V was cut back by 6 bases and J by 2 bases. The CDR3 reads CASRGGQGPYEQYF. CDR3 nucleotides: TGTGCCAGCAGGGGGGGACAGGGACCCTACGAGCAGTACTTC.

The rearrangement uses TRBV13 and TRBJ2-5; 16 bases fit TRBD2. The CDR3 contains 19 residues. After removal of 3 bases from V and 1 base from J, the junction contained 8 bases not matched to a gene. The germline gives CDR1 PRHDT, CDR2 FYEKMQ (reference sequence). The CDR3 sequence: CASSFSGLAGGPFQETQYF. Written as DNA, the CDR3 is TGTGCCAGCAGCTTCTCGGGACTAGCGGGAGGGCCTTTCCAAGAGACCCAGTACTTC.

This rearrangement joins TRBV14 to TRBJ1-1, with TRBD1 matching 7 bases. CDR3 length: 15 amino acids. Trimming removed 3 bases from V and 6 bases from J; junction bases left unmatched: 10. Germline V gene data show CDR1 as SGHDN and CDR2 as FVKESK. The CDR3 is CASSHRDSLGAEAFF. The CDR3 DNA sequence: TGTGCCAGCAGCCACCGGGACAGCCTCGGGGCTGAAGCTTTCTTT. The variable domain in full, with the rest retrieved from reference TRBV14 and TRBJ1-1, is EAGVTQFPSHSVIEKGQTVTLRCDPISGHDNLYWYRRVMGKEIKFLLHFVKESKQDESGMPNNRFLAERTGGTYSTLKVQPAELEDSGVYFCASSHRDSLGAEAFFGQGTRLTVV.

The chain is built from TRBV10-3 and TRBJ1-5, with D perhaps TRBD1 (5 bases). V shed 4 bases and J shed 7 bases, with 8 bases lying between them. Per the germline V gene, CDR1 is ENHRY and CDR2 is SYGVKD. The CDR3 length is 12 residues. The CDR3 sequence: CAISAGDQPQHF. Written as DNA, the CDR3 is TGTGCCATCAGTGCGGGGGACCAGCCCCAGCATTTT.

The chain employs TRBV27 and TRBJ2-6; 9 nucleotides match TRBD1. The CDR3 sequence is 19 residues long. Germline lookup yields CDR1 MNHEY and CDR2 SMNVEV (reference sequence). V was clipped by 5 bases and J by 0 bases; unmatched bases: 11. This chain's CDR3 is CASSLTGTGRNSGANVLTF. CDR3 nucleotide sequence: TGTGCCAGCAGTCTCACCGGGACAGGGCGCAACTCTGGGGCCAACGTCCTGACTTTC.

The chain recombines TRBV27 with TRBJ2-7; the D gene is possibly TRBD1 (5 bases). CDR3 length equals 13 residues. V lost 5 bases to trimming and J lost 3 bases, with 11 bases between them. Germline CDR1 is MNHEY and CDR2 is SMNVEV (reference sequence). In DNA form, the CDR3 reads TGTGCCAGCAGTCCAGGGTGGTACTACGAGCAGTACTTC. Translated: CASSPGWYYEQYF.

The genes are TRBV5-4 and TRBJ2-5; tentative D call: TRBD2 (5 bases). CDR3 length: 14 amino acids. Trimming pared 2 bases from V and 2 bases from J, leaving 10 bases between. Germline V CDR1 and CDR2: SGHNT, YYREEE (reference sequence). CDR3 sequence reads: CASSLTSRQETQYF. The CDR3 DNA is TGTGCCAGCAGCTTAACTAGTAGGCAAGAGACCCAGTACTTC.

The chain couples TRBV28 to TRBJ2-1; 7 positions agree with TRBD2. Per germline, CDR1 MDHEN and CDR2 SYDVKM. Unmatched junction bases numbered 5, after V lost 5 bases and J lost 4 bases. The CDR3 loop spans 14 amino acids. The CDR3 here is CASSRLARYNEQFF. DNA for the CDR3: TGTGCCAGCAGTCGACTAGCCCGATACAATGAGCAGTTCTTC.

J is TRBJ1-5 and V is TRBV18, with D hard to call. CDR3 size: 15 residues. Trimming took off 0 bases at V and 4 bases at J, with 10 bases between the two ends. The germline CDR1 and CDR2 sequences are KGHSH and LQKENI. The CDR3 DNA follows: TGTGCCAGCTCACCACCGCCCGGGATAAATCAGCCCCAGCATTTT. Encoded protein: CASSPPPGINQPQHF. Full variable domain (remainder filled in from reference TRBV18 and TRBJ1-5): NAGVMQNPRHLVRRRGQEARLRCSPMKGHSHVYWYRQLPEEGLKFMVYLQKENIIDESGMPKERFSAEFPKEGPSILRIQQVVRGDSAAYFCASSPPPGINQPQHFGDGTRLSIL.

The chain joins TRBV5-4 to TRBJ1-2, with TRBD1 matching over 7 bases. Unmatched junction bases numbered 7, after V lost 4 bases and J lost 4 bases. Germline V gene lookup returns CDR1 SGHNT and CDR2 YYREEE (reference sequence). CDR3 length equals 14 residues. CDR3 residues: CASSGQAPSYGYTF. Here the CDR3 DNA reads TGTGCCAGCAGCGGACAGGCCCCTAGCTATGGCTACACCTTC.

J is TRBJ1-1 and V is TRBV5-1; 9 bases agree with TRBD1. Germline V CDR1 and CDR2: SGHRS, YFSETQ. J gave up 3 bases and V 1 base, and 1 base lay outside the gene matches. The CDR3 is 14 residues long. CDR3 nucleotides: TGCGCCAGCAGCTTGAGGACAGGGGACACTGAAGCTTTCTTT. Its translation: CASSLRTGDTEAFF.

J is TRBJ1-2 and V is TRBV7-3, with 7 positions matching TRBD1. This CDR3 spans 13 amino acids. Germline values: CDR1 SGHTA, CDR2 FQGTGA. V lost 5 bases and J lost 7; bases outside the gene matches: 7. The CDR3 DNA sequence: TGTGCCAGCAGCCGCTCAGGGGGTTCTGGCTACACCTTC. It specifies CASSRSGGSGYTF.

As regards this clone: The junction shows a germline mismatch at one end, possibly a read error. This chain uses TRBV10-2 with TRBJ2-7, with 7 bases matching TRBD1. This CDR3 is built from 11 residues. Germline lookup yields CDR1 WSHSY and CDR2 SAAADI. The CDR3: CASSDLRDSLF. The CDR3 coding sequence is TGCGCCAGCAGTGATCTCCGGGACAGCCTCTTC.

The chain joins TRBV7-3 to TRBJ2-5, with TRBD2 matching over 12 bases. The ends lost 5 bases at V and 3 bases at J; junction bases unmatched: 7. Per the germline V gene, CDR1 is SGHTA and CDR2 is FQGTGA. The CDR3 is 16 amino acids. CDR3 residues: CASSPETSGSEETQYF. In nucleotides, the CDR3 is TGTGCCAGCAGCCCTGAGACTAGCGGGAGCGAAGAGACCCAGTACTTC. The variable domain in full, completed from reference TRBV7-3 and TRBJ2-5, reads GAGVSQTPSNKVTEKGKYVELRCDPISGHTALYWYRQSLGQGPEFLIYFQGTGAADDSGLPNDRFFAVRPEGSVSTLKIQRTERGDSAVYLCASSPETSGSEETQYFGPGTRLLVL.

The chain recombines TRBV5-4 with TRBJ2-3; 9 bases map to TRBD1. The CDR3 runs to 17 residues. Germline V gene lookup returns CDR1 SGHNT and CDR2 YYREEE (reference sequence). V dropped 0 bases and J dropped 2; count of bases not matched to a gene: 7. For the CDR3, the DNA is TGTGCCAGCAGCTTGGCCTCCGGGACAGGGATCACAGATACGCAGTATTTT. This codes for CASSLASGTGITDTQYF.

Only a few counts were recorded for this clone. The V gene is TRBV11-2, the J gene TRBJ1-4, with a possible D match to TRBD1 (5 bases). This CDR3 is built from 14 residues. Germline V gene data show CDR1 as SGHAT and CDR2 as FQNNGV. Trimming removed 5 bases at V and 4 bases at J, with 11 bases between. Here the CDR3 DNA reads TGTGCCAGCAGCGAGTCAGGGTATAATGAAAAACTGTTTTTT. It codes for CASSESGYNEKLFF.

V is TRBV10-3 and J is TRBJ2-3; D is possibly TRBD2 (5 bases). Per the germline V gene, CDR1 is ENHRY and CDR2 is SYGVKD. The CDR3 runs 15 residues. V shed 6 bases and J shed 1 base, with 14 bases lying between them. In DNA form, the CDR3 reads TGTGCCATCAGCCCGGGGTCCGATGGCACAGATACGCAGTATTTT. Amino acids: CAISPGSDGTDTQYF.